The 3 T cell receptor beta chains below come from one sample, sequenced in a study of graft-versus-host responses after intestinal transplantation. Sequencing used immunoSEQ multiplex PCR; TCRdb keeps in-frame clones, though not all of them. The sample includes 45,000 to 55,000 clones, about 89% of them seen just once. Sequencing was performed on PBMCs, taken roughly 660 days after intestinal transplant. The receptors come from a human patient who received an intestinal transplant, so some T cells may come from the graft donor.

CDR3: CASNPLAGGGTDTQYF. In DNA form, the CDR3 reads TGTGCCAGCAACCCACTAGCGGGGGGTGGCACAGATACGCAGTATTTT. The gene calls are TRBV2 and TRBJ2-3; 12 nucleotides line up with TRBD2. The ends lost 7 bases at V and 1 base at J; junction bases unmatched: 6. Germline V gene lookup returns CDR1 SNHLY and CDR2 FYNNEI. This CDR3 has 16 amino acids.

V is TRBV27 and J is TRBJ2-7; D perhaps matches TRBD2 (6 bases). The CDR3 length is 15 residues. V lost 8 bases, J lost 7 bases, and 24 bases lay in between. From germline, CDR1 is MNHEY and CDR2 SMNVEV (reference sequence). The CDR3 DNA reads as TGTGCCAGCTGTTCTCTCGGGGGTGCTACTAGGGAGCAGTACTTC. It translates to CASCSLGGATREQYF.

The chain couples TRBV11-3 to TRBJ2-5, with 12 bases identical to TRBD2. The V segment lost 3 bases and the J segment 4 bases; nucleotides outside the gene matches: 6. Germline V gene data show CDR1 as SGHNT and CDR2 as YENEEA. There are 16 residues in the CDR3. The CDR3 region is CASSFMTSGGSETQYF. DNA for the CDR3: TGTGCCAGCAGCTTTATGACTAGCGGGGGATCAGAGACCCAGTACTTC.